The source of this T cell receptor beta chain is a study of T cell changes during pregnancy in multiple sclerosis. This clone is a singleton in its sample. Germline CDR1 MNHEY, CDR2 SMNVEV (reference sequence). Between the trimmed V and J ends, which lost 3 bases and 5 bases, there was a span of 17 bases. The CDR3 extends over 16 amino acids. Data came from immunoSEQ multiplex PCR; TCRdb stores just in-frame clones and leaves some out. The sample has about 80,000 clones, around 92% seen once. The receptor was derived from a female donor with multiple sclerosis, enrolled in a pregnancy study. J is TRBJ1-5 and V is TRBV27; a possible D gene is TRBD1 (5 bases). Sequencing used peripheral blood, obtained before pregnancy. CDR3 amino acids: CASSFGRTRGDQPQHF. The CDR3 region has the DNA TGTGCCAGCAGTTTCGGACGAACAAGGGGCGATCAGCCCCAGCATTTT.